This TCR beta chain originates from a study of T cells after yellow fever vaccination. The overall study: For low cell numbers, libraries were made with SMART-Seq v4 Ultra Low Input. Findings and caveats of the study: Most primary-vaccination clones reappeared after the booster (around 95% CD4, about 90% CD8). There was a possibility that FACS-sorted repertoires contained abundant clonotypes contaminating from the bulk population.

As concerns this clonotype: Its target is not known.

Template switching by 5'RACE produced TCR cDNA, adding a universal primer site and UMIs. TCRdb fed the 5' RACE reads into MiXCR, producing one record per CDR3 protein. The repertoire holds over 250,000 distinct CDR3 sequences, with roughly 4.3% as singletons. The sequence derives from a man younger than 35 who received the YFV17D yellow fever vaccine. Sequencing was performed on PBMCs, taken 5 days after the yellow fever booster vaccination.

CDR3 nucleotide sequence: TGTGCCAGCCTACTAGCGGGGACAGATACGCAGTATTTT. Protein: CASLLAGTDTQYF. V usage is TRBV6-2 or TRBV6-3 and J usage is TRBJ2-3; 10 bases line up with TRBD2. Germline CDR1 is MNHEY and CDR2 is SVGEGT. The CDR3 runs 13 residues. V was clipped by 8 bases and J by 3 bases; unmatched bases: 2.